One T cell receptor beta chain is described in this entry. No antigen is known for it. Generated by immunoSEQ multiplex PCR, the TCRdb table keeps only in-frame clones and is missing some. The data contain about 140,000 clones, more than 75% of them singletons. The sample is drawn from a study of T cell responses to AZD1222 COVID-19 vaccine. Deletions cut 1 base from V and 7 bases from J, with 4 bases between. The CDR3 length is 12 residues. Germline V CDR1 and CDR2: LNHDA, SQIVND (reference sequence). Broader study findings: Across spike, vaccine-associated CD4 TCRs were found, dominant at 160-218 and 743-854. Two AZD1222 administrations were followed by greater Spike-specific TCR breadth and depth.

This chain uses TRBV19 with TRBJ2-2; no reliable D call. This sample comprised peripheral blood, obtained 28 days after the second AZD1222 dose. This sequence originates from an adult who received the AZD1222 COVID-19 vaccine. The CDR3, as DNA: TGTGCCAGTAGTATAGTTAACGGGGAGCTGTTTTTT. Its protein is CASSIVNGELFF.